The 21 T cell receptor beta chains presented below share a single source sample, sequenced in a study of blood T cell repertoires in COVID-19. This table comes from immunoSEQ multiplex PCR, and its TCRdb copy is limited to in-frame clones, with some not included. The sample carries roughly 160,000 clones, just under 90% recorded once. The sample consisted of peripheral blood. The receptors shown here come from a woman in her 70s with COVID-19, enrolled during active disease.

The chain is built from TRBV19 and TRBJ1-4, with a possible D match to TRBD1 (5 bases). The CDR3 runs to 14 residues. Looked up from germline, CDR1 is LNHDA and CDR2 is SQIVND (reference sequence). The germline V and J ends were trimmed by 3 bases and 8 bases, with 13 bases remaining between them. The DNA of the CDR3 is TGTGCCAGTAGTATTTCGGGGGTTCGAGAAAAACTGTTTTTT. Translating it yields CASSISGVREKLFF.

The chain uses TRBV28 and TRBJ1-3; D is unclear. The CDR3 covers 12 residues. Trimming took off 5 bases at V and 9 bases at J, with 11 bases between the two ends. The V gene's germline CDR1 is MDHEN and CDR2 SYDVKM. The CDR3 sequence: CASSRGEATIYF. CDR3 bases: TGTGCCAGCAGTCGCGGGGAGGCCACCATATATTTT.

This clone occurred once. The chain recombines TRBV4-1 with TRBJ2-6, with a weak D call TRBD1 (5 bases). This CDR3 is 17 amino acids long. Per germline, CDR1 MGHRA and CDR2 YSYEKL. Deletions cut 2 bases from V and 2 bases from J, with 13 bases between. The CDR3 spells CASSQSLIGAGANVLTF. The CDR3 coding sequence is TGCGCCAGCAGCCAAAGTCTAATAGGGGCTGGGGCCAACGTCCTGACTTTC.

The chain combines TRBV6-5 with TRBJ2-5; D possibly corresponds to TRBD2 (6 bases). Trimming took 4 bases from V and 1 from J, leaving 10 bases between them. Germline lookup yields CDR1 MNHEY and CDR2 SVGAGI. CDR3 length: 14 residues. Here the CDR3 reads CASSLGLIQETQYF. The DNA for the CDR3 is TGTGCCAGCAGTTTGGGACTGATCCAAGAGACCCAGTACTTC.

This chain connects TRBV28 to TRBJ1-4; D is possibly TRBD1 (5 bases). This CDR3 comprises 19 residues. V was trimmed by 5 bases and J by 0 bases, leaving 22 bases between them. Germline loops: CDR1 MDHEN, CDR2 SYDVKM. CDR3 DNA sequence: TGTGCCAGCAGTATACCCTATCGGGCAGGGCCTTCAACTAATGAAAAACTGTTTTTT. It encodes CASSIPYRAGPSTNEKLFF.

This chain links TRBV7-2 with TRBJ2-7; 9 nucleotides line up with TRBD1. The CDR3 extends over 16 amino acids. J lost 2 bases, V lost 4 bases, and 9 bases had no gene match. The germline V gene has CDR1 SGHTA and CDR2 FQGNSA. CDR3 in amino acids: CASSSAPGQGAYEQYF. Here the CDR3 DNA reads TGTGCCAGCAGCTCTGCTCCGGGACAGGGTGCCTACGAGCAGTACTTC.

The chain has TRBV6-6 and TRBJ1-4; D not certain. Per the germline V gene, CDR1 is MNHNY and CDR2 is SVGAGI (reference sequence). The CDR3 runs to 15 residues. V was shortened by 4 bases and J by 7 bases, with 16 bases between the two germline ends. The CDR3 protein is CASSSTNGRGEKLFF. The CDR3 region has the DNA TGTGCCAGCAGTTCGACTAACGGGAGAGGTGAAAAACTGTTTTTT.

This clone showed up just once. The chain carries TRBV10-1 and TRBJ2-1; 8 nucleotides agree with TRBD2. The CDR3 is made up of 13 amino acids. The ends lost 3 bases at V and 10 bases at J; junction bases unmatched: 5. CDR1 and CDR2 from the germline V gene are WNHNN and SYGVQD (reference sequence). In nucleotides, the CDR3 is TGCGCCAGCAGTGAATATCGGGGGGGAGAGCAGTTCTTC. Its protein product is CASSEYRGGEQFF.

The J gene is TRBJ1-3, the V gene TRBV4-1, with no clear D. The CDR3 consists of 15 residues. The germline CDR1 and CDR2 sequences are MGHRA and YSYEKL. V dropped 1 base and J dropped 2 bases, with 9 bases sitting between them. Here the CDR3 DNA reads TGCGCCAGCAGCCAAGGAAGAGATACTGGAAACACCATATATTTT. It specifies CASSQGRDTGNTIYF.

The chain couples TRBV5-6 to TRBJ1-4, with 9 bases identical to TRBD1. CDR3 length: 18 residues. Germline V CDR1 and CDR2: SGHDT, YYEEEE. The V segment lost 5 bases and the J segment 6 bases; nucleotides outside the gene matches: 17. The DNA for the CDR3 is TGTGCCAGCAGAGAAGGACAGGGGTTTGGACCTGGGGATGAAAAACTGTTTTTT. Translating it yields CASREGQGFGPGDEKLFF.

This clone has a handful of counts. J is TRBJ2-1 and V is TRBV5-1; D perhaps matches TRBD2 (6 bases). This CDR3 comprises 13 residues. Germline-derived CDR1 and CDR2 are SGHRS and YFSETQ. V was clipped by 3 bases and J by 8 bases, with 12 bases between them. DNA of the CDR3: TGCGCCAGCAGCTCGTCTAGGGAGGATGAGCAGTTCTTC. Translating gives CASSSSREDEQFF. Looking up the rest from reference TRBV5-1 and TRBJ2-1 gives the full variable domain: KAGVTQTPRYLIKTRGQQVTLSCSPISGHRSVSWYQQTPGQGLQFLFEYFSETQRNKGNFPGRFSGRQFSNSRSEMNVSTLELGDSALYLCASSSSREDEQFFGPGTRLTVL.

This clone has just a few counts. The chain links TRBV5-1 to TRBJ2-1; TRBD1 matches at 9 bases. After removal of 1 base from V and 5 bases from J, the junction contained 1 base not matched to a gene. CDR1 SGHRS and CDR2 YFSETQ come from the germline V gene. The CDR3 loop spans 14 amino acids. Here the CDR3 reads CASSLRQGDNEQFF. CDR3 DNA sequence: TGCGCCAGCAGCTTGAGACAGGGGGACAATGAGCAGTTCTTC.

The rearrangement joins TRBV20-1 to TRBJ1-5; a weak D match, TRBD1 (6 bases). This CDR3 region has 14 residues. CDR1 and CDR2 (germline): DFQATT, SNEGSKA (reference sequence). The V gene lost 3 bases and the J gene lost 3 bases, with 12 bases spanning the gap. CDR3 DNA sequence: TGCAGTGCTAGTACAGGGTCCTCCAATCAGCCCCAGCATTTT. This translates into CSASTGSSNQPQHF.

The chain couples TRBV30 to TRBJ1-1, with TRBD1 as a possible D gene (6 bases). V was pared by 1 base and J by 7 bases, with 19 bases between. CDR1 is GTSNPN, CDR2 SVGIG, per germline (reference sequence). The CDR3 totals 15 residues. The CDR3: CAWSGTPGERNEAFF. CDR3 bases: TGTGCCTGGAGTGGGACCCCAGGGGAACGTAATGAAGCTTTCTTT.

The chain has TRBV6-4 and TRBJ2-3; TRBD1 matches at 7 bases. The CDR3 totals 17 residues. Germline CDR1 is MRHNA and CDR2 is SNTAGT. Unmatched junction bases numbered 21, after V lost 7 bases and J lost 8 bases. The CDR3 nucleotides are TGTGCCAGCAAAACCCCAATGGGACAGCCGGTCCCCGGTACGCAGTATTTT. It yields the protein CASKTPMGQPVPGTQYF.

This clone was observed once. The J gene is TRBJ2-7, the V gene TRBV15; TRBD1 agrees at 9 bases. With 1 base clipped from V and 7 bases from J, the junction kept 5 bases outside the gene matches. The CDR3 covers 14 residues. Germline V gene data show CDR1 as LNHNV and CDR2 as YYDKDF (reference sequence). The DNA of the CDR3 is TGTGCCACCAGCAGAGGTACAGGGGGCTGGGAGCAGTACTTC. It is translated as CATSRGTGGWEQYF.

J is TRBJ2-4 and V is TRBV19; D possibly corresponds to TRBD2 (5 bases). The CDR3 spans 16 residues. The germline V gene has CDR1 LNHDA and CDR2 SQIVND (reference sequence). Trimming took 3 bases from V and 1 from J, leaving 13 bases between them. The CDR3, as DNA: TGTGCCAGTAGTATTAAAGGGAGTCTGGCCAAAAACATTCAGTACTTC. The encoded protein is CASSIKGSLAKNIQYF. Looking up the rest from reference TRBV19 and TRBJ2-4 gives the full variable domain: DGGITQSPKYLFRKEGQNVTLSCEQNLNHDAMYWYRQDPGQGLRLIYYSQIVNDFQKGDIAEGYSVSREKKESFPLTVTSAQKNPTAFYLCASSIKGSLAKNIQYFGAGTRLSVL.

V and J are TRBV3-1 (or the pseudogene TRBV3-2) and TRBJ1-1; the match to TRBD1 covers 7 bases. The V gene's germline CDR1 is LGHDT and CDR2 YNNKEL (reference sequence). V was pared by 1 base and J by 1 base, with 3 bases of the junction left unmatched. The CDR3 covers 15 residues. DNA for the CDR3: TGTGCCAGCAGCCAAGCTCAGGGGGGGAACACTGAAGCTTTCTTT. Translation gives CASSQAQGGNTEAFF.

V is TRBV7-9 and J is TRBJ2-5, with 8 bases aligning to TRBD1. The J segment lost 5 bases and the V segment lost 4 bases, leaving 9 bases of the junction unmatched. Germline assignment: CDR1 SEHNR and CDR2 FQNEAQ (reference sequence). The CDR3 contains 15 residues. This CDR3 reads CASSSGQGTWETQYF. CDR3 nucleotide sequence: TGTGCCAGCAGCTCTGGACAGGGTACGTGGGAGACCCAGTACTTC.

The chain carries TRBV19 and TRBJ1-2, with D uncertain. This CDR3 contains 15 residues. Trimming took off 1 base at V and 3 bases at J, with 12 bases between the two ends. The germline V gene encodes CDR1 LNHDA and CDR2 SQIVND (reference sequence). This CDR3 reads CASSIGAGKDYGYTF. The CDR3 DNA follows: TGTGCCAGTAGTATAGGGGCTGGCAAAGACTATGGCTACACCTTC.

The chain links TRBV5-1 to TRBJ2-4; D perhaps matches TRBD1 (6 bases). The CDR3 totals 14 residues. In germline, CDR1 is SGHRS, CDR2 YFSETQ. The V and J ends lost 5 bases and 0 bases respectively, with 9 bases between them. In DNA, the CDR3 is TGCGCCAGCAGGACAGGACTAGCCAAAAACATTCAGTACTTC. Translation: CASRTGLAKNIQYF.